The text below deals with one TCR beta chain. The clone's antigen remains unknown. Base qualities are not recorded, but no much larger clone differs from it by a single base. From the cysteine through the phenylalanine, the CDR3 covers 15 amino acids. The only DNA kept is the CDR3, 45 bases in frame from the first base. From the germline V gene, CDR1 is LGHNA and CDR2 is YNFKEQ. The junction shows trimming of 1 base on V and 6 bases on J, plus 13 bases between the germline ends. These data belong to a study of blood T cells in healthy people across ages (dated by TCRdb to between 2014 and 2016). General notes on the study: In model experiments, roughly one uniquely barcoded TCR beta cDNA molecule per two T cells was captured by template switching. The study measured age-related changes in TCR beta repertoire diversity using deep sequencing normalized with unique cDNA molecular identifiers. The donors were divided into four age groups: young (average roughly 15 years), middle-aged (approximately 41), aged (about 62) and long-lived (82). To avoid experimental bias, donors of different ages were randomly spread across the sequencing lanes. The study analyzed two additional independent replicas of 1 million unique cDNA reads from the same blood draw for two donors, one aged 18 to 30 and one aged 80 or older.

Systemically healthy Caucasian individuals from Russia, over 30 in total and aged about 6 to 90 years, were included as donors. Roughly 10 milliliters of peripheral blood were collected from each donor into EDTA-treated Vacutainer tubes. Ficoll-Paque density-gradient centrifugation was used to isolate PBMCs, with at least 6.5 million per sample. Trizol reagent was used to extract total RNA from PBMCs, with at least 6 micrograms per sample. The percentages of naive CD45RAhigh/CD27high T cells were determined by flow cytometry on a PBMC aliquot from every donor. Libraries were prepared through 5' RACE. Sequencing instrument: Illumina HiSeq 2500. A second PCR of about 6 to 11 cycles was performed with a sample-barcoded 5' primer and a J-beta primer mix. A unique molecular identifier was introduced onto each TCR beta cDNA molecule by a template-switch 5' adaptor carrying 12 random nucleotides. Each sample yielded at least 2.5 million CDR3-containing paired-end reads. All of the RNA was converted into first-strand cDNA using the Mint cDNA synthesis kit, with a TRBC-specific oligonucleotide serving as the primer. Following uracil-DNA glycosylase treatment, all cDNA underwent a first 18-cycle PCR with the universal primers M1SS and BC2_uni_R. Concerning the study's data processing: For normalization, 1 million high-quality reads were randomly selected from each sample, with every read carrying a distinct molecular identifier. Instead of being binned into consensus sequences, reads with shared molecular identifiers were discarded. MiTCR, with a Q25 quality threshold and the strictest error-elimination algorithm, was used for CDR3 identification, clonotype clustering and error correction. A nonparametric unseen species model with Euler transformation was used to estimate a lower bound on total TCR beta diversity. The raw public reads went through TCRdb reprocessing: fastp at Q25, MiXCR clone calling, in-frame beta chains kept. Each entry merges the rows of one CDR3 protein and shows their most common DNA and genes. TCRdb's processing, not the authors' own work, is the source of the V and J calls. In all, the sample holds 1.5 million to 2 million distinct CDR3 sequences, and over 25% of those were seen once. The ten largest clonotypes hold 7.7% of the sample.

Results the study describes overall, beyond this receptor: There was a strong correlation between observed TCR beta diversity and the percentage of naive T cells measured by flow cytometry. Total diversity estimates from one million sequenced T cells were considered lower bounds and underestimates. Because donor CMV infection status was unknown, age-related changes in expanded clonotypes were potentially confounded. Observed TCR beta diversity per million T cells fell roughly linearly with age, and a significant reduction was already apparent by age around 40. Compared with the aged group, the long-lived group had more naive CD4+ T cells, fewer expanded clones and increased TCR diversity, a pattern suggesting age selection. Conclusive comparison of naive and antigen-experienced compartments was prevented by the profiling of bulk unsorted PBMCs.

The sample taken for sequencing was blood. This clonotype originated in a woman aged 25-40 years in good health. The rearranged chain carries TRBV4-2 and TRBJ2-1; no D gene can be assigned with confidence. For the CDR3, the sequence is CASSQVRASGNEQFF. The nucleotides are TGTGCCAGCAGCCAAGTTAGGGCTTCCGGCAATGAGCAGTTCTTC.